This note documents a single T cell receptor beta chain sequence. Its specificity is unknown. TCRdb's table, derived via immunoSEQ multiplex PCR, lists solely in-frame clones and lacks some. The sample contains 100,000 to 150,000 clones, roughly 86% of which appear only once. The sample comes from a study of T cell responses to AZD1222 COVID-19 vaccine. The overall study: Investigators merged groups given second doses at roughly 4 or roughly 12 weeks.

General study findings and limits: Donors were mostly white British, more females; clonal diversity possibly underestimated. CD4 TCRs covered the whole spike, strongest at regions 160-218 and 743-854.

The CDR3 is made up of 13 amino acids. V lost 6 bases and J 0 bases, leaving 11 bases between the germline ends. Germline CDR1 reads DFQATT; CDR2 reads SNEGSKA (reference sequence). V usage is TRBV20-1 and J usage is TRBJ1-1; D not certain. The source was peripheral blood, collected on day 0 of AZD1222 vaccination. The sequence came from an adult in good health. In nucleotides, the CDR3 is TGCAGTGCGAGTGAGTGGATGAACACTGAAGCTTTCTTT. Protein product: CSASEWMNTEAFF.